Described below is a single T cell receptor beta chain sequence and its context. Its antigen is undetermined. Investigators amplified TCR beta CDR3 regions from RNA transcripts. The workflow started with a first-round RT-PCR run with HTBI primers and then moved on to a second-round multiplex PCR. MiXCR, run by TCRdb on the multiplex PCR reads, gives a single entry per CDR3 protein. The sample has hundreds of thousands of distinct CDR3 sequences, more than 40% seen once. The data stem from a study of Graves' ophthalmopathy and Graves' hyperthyroidism. Points from the study as a whole: The blood repertoire also included most expanded thyroid clonotypes above 0.001 frequency.

The CDR3 has 13 residues. With 2 bases removed from V and 8 bases from J, the gap between germline ends came to 9 bases. Germline assignment: CDR1 ENHRY and CDR2 SYGVKD. The clonotype comes from an adult man with Graves' ophthalmopathy. The J gene is TRBJ1-4, the V gene TRBV10-3, with D perhaps matching TRBD1 (5 bases). What was sequenced was peripheral blood. DNA for the CDR3: TGTGCCATCAGTGAGGGGGGATACGAAAAACTGTTTTTT. Residues: CAISEGGYEKLFF.